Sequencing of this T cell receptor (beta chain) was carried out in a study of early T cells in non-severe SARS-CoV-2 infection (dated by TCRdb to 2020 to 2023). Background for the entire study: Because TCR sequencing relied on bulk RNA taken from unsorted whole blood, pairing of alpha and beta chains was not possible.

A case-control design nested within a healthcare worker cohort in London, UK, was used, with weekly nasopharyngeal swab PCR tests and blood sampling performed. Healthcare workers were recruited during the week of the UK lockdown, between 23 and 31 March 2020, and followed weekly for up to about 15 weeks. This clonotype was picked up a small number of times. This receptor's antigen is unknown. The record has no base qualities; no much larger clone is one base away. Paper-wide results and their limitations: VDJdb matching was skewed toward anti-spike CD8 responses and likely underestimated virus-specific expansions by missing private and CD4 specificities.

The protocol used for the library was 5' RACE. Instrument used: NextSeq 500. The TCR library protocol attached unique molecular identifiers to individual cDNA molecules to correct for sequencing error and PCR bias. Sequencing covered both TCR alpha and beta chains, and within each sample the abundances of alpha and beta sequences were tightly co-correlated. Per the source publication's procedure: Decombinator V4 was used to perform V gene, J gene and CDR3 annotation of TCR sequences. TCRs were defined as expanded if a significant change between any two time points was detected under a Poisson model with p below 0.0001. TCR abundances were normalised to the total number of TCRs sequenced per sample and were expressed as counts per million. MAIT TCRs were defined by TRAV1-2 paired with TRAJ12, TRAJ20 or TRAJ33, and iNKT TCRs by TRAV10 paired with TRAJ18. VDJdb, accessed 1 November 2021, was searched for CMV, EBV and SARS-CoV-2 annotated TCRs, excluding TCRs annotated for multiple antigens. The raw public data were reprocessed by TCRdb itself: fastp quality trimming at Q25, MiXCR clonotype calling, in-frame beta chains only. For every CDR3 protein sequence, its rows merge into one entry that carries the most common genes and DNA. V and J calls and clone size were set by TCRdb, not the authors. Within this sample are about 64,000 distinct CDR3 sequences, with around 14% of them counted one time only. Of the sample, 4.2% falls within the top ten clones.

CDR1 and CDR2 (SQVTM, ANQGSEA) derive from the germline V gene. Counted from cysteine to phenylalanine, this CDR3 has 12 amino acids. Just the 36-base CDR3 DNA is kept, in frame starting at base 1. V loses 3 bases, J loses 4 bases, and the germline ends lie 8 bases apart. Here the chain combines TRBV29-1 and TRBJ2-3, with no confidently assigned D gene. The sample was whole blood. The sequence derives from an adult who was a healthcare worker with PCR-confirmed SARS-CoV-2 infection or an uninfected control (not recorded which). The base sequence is TGCAGCGTTGAGGGAACGGCAGATACGCAGTATTTT. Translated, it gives CSVEGTADTQYF.